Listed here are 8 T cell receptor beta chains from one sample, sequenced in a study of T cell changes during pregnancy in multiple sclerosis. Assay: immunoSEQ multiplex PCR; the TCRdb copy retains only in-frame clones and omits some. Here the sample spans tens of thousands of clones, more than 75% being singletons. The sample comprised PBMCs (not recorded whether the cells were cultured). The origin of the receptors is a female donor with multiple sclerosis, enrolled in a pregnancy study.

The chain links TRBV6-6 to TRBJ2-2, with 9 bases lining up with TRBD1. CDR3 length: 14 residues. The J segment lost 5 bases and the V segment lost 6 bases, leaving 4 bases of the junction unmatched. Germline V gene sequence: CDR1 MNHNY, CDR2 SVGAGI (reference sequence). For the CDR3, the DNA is TGTGCCAGCAGCTACAGGGGGCGGACCGGGGAGCTGTTTTTT. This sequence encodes CASSYRGRTGELFF.

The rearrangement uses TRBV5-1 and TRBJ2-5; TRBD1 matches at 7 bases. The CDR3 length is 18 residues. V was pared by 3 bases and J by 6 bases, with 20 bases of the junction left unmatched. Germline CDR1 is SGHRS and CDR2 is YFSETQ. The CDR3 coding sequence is TGCGCCAGCAGCTCGGGAAGCCTGACAGGGCCAGGGGTGAAGACCCAGTACTTC. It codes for CASSSGSLTGPGVKTQYF.

The CDR3 protein is CASSLDGSLNYGYTF. The CDR3 DNA follows: TGTGCCAGCAGCTTGGACGGGAGTTTAAACTATGGCTACACCTTC. The rearrangement joins TRBV5-5 to TRBJ1-2; unclear D gene. The length of the CDR3 is 15 residues. V was cut by 0 bases and J by 2 bases, with 11 bases left in between. CDR1 SGHKS and CDR2 YYEKEE come from the germline V gene (reference sequence).

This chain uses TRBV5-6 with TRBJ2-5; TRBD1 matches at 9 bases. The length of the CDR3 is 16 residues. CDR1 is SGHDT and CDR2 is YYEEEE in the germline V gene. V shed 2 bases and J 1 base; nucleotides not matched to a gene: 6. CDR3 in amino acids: CASSFGTGPFQETQYF. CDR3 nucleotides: TGTGCCAGCAGCTTCGGGACAGGGCCATTCCAAGAGACCCAGTACTTC.

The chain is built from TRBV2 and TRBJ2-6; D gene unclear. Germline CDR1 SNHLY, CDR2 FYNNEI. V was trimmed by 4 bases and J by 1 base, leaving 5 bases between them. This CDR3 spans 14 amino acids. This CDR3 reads CASSGVSGANVLTF. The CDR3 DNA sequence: TGTGCCAGCAGTGGCGTATCTGGGGCCAACGTCCTGACTTTC. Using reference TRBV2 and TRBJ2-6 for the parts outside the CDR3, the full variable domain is EPEVTQTPSHQVTQMGQEVILRCVPISNHLYFYWYRQILGQKVEFLVSFYNNEISEKSEIFDDQFSVERPDGSNFTLKIRSTKLEDSAMYFCASSGVSGANVLTFGAGSRLTVL.

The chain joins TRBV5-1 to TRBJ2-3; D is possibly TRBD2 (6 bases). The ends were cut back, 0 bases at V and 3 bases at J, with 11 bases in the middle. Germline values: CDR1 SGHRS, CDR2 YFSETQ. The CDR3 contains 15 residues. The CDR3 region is CASSLASAGTDTQYF. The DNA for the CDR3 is TGCGCCAGCAGCTTGGCCTCCGCGGGGACAGATACGCAGTATTTT.

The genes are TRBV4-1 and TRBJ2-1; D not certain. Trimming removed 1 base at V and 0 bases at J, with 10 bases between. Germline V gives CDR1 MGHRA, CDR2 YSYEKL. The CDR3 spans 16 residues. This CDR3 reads CASSQAPPSSYNEQFF. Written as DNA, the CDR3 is TGCGCCAGCAGCCAAGCTCCCCCTAGCTCCTACAATGAGCAGTTCTTC.

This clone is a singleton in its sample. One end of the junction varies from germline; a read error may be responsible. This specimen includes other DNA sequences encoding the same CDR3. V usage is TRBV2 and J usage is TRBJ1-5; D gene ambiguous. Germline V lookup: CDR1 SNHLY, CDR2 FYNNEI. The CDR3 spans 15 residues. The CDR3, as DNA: TGTGCTAGCAGCGGAGGTCGGGCCAGCAATCAGCCCCAGCATTTT. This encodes CASSGGRASNQPQHF.